This T cell receptor beta chain was identified during a study of T cell repertoires in cytomegalovirus infection. TCRdb itself ran the reads through MiXCR, one entry per CDR3 protein. This sample has 65,000 to 95,000 distinct CDR3 sequences; 3.5% to 4.5% occur once, and the top ten carry around 4.4%. This clonotype was counted at least ten times. Trimming shortened V by 1 base and J by 7 bases, and 8 bases separated the two germline ends. The CDR3 is made up of 12 amino acids. Germline CDR1 DFQATT, CDR2 SNEGSKA (reference sequence). The V gene is TRBV20-1, the J gene TRBJ1-5; weak D call: TRBD1 (6 bases). The sequenced sample consisted of PBMCs. This receptor was taken from a human donor in good health (CMV status not recorded). Some clones in this sample may be carry-over from other donors' samples. CDR3 DNA sequence: TGCAGTGCTAGAGTGGGGGCACAGCCCCAGCATTTT. Translated: CSARVGAQPQHF.